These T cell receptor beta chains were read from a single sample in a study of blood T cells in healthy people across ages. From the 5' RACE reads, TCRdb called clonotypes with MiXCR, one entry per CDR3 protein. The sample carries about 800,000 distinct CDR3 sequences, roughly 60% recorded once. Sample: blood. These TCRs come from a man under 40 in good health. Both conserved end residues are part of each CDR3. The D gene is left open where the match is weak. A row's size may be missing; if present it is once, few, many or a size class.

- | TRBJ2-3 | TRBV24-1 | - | CATTSSDFTDTQYF | TGTGCCACCACTTCGTCGGACTTCACAGATACGCAGTATTTT
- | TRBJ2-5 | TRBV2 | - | CASSDWQGQETQYF | TGTGCCAGCAGTGATTGGCAGGGCCAAGAGACCCAGTACTTC
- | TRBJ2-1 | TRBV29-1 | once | CSAALRNEQFF | TGCAGCGCCGCTCTCCGTAATGAGCAGTTCTTC
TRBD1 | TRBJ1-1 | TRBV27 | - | CASSFGQGINTEAFF | TGTGCCAGCAGTTTCGGACAGGGAATAAACACTGAAGCTTTCTTT
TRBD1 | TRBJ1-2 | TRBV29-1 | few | CSVEKGTGELYGYTF | TGCAGCGTAGAGAAAGGGACAGGGGAGCTCTATGGCTACACCTTC
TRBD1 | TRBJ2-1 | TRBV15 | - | CATSTGTGGRGQFF | TGTGCCACCAGCACCGGGACAGGGGGCAGGGGGCAGTTCTTC
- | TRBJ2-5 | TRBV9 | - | CASSITGYQETQYF | TGTGCCAGCAGCATCACAGGGTACCAAGAGACCCAGTACTTC
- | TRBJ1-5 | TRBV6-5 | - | CASRPLRASNQPQHF | TGTGCCAGCAGACCTCTCAGGGCCAGCAATCAGCCCCAGCATTTT
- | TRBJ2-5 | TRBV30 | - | CAWSERGSMVETQYF | TGTGCCTGGAGTGAGAGGGGGAGTATGGTAGAGACCCAGTACTTC
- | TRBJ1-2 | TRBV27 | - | CASSSKGLYPNYGYTF | TGTGCCAGCAGTTCGAAGGGGCTCTATCCTAACTATGGCTACACCTTT
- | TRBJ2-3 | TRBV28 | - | CASSTPAGDTQYF | TGTGCCAGCAGTACCCCCGCTGGTGATACGCAGTATTTT
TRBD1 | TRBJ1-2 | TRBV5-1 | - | CASRTGGRSNYGYTF | TGCGCCAGTAGGACAGGGGGAAGATCTAACTATGGCTACACCTTC
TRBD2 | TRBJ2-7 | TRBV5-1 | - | CASSLSLSGTYEQYF | TGCGCCAGCAGCTTGTCTCTTAGCGGGACCTACGAGCAGTACTTC
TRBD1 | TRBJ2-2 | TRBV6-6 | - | CASTQPGQAKAGELFF | TGTGCCAGCACCCAGCCCGGACAGGCAAAGGCCGGGGAGCTGTTTTTT
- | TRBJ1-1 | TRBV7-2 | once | CASNPQGWGTEAFF | TGTGCCAGCAATCCGCAGGGCTGGGGCACTGAAGCTTTCTTT
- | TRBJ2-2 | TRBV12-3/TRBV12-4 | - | CASRLLGNTGELFF | TGTGCCAGCAGACTCCTAGGGAACACCGGGGAGCTGTTTTTT